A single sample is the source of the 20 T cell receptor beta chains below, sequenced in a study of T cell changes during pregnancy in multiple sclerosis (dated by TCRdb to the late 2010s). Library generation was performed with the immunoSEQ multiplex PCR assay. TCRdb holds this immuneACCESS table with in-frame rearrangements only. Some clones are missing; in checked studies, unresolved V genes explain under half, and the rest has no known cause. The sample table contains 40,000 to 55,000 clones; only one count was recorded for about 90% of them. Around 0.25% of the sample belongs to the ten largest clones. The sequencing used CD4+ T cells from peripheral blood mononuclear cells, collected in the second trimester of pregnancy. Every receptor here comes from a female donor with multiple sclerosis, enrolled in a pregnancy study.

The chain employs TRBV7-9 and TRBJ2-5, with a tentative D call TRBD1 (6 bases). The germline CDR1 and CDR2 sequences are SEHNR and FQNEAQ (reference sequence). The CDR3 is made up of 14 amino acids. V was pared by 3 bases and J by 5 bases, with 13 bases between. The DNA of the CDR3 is TGTGCCAGCAGCTTGACCGGGACATCGGAGACCCAGTACTTC. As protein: CASSLTGTSETQYF.

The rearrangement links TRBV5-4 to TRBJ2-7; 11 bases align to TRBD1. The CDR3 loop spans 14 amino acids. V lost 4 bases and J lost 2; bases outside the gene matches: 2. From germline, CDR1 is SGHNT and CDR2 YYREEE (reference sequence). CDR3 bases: TGTGCCAGCAGCCTGGGACAGGGGGCCTACGAGCAGTACTTC. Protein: CASSLGQGAYEQYF.

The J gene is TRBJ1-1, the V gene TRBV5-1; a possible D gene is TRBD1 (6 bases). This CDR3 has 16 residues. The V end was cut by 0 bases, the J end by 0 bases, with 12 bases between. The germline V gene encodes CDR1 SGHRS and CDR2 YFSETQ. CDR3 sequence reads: CASSLEGDTLNTEAFF. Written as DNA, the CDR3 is TGCGCCAGCAGCTTGGAAGGGGACACTTTGAACACTGAAGCTTTCTTT.

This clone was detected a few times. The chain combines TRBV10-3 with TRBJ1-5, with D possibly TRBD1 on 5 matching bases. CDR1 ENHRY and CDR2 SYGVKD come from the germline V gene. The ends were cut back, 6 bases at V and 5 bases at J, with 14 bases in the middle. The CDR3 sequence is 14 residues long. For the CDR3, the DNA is TGTGCCATCAGCCAACATGGGGGGGATCAGCCCCAGCATTTT. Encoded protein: CAISQHGGDQPQHF.

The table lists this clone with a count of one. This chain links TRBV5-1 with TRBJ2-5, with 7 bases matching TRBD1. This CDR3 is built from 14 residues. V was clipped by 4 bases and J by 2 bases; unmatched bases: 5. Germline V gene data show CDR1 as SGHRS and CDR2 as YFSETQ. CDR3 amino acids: CASSDGTAQETQYF. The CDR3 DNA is TGCGCCAGCAGCGACGGGACAGCGCAAGAGACCCAGTACTTC.

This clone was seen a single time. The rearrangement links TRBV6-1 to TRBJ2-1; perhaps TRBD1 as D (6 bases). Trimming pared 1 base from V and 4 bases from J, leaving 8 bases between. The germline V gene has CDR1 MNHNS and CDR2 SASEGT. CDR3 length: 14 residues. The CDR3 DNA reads TGTGCCAGCAGTGAAGGGACAGCTTACAATGAGCAGTTCTTC. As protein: CASSEGTAYNEQFF.

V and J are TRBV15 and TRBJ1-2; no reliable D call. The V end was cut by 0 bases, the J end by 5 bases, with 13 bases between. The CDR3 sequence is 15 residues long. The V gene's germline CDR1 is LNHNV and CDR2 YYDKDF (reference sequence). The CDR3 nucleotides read TGTGCCACCAGCAGAGATTTGTCCTGGGAGTATGGCTACACCTTC. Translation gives CATSRDLSWEYGYTF.

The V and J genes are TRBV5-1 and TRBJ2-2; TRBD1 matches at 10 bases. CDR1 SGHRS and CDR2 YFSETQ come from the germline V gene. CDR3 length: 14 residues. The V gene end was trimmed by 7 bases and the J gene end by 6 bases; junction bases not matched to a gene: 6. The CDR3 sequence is CASHRDRGAGELFF. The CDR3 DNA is TGCGCCAGCCACCGGGACAGGGGAGCCGGGGAGCTGTTTTTT. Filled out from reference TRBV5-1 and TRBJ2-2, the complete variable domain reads KAGVTQTPRYLIKTRGQQVTLSCSPISGHRSVSWYQQTPGQGLQFLFEYFSETQRNKGNFPGRFSGRQFSNSRSEMNVSTLELGDSALYLCASHRDRGAGELFFGEGSRLTVL.

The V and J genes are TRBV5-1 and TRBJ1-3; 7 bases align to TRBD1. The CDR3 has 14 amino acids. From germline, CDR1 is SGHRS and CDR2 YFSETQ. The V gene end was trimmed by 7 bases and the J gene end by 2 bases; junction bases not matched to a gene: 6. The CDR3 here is CASGMGTAGNTIYF. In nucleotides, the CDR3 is TGCGCCAGCGGAATGGGGACAGCTGGAAACACCATATATTTT.

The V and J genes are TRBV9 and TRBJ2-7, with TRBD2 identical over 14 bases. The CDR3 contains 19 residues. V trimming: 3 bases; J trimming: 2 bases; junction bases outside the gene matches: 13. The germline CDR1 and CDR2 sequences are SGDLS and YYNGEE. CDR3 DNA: TGTGCCAGCAGCGGCTATTACGGACTAGCGGGAGGACCTACCTACGAGCAGTACTTC. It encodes CASSGYYGLAGGPTYEQYF.

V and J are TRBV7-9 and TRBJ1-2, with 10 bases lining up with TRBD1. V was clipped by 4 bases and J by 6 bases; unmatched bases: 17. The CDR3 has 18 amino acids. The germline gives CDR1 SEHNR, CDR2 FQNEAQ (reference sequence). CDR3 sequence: CASSYTLRATGGADGYTF. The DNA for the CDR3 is TGTGCCAGCAGCTACACCTTAAGAGCGACAGGGGGCGCGGATGGCTACACCTTC.

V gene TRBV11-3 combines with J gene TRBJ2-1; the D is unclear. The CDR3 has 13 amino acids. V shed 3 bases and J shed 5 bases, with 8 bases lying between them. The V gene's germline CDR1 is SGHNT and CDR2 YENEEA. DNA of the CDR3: TGTGCCAGCAGCTTTGCGGCCCACAATGAGCAGTTCTTC. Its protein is CASSFAAHNEQFF.

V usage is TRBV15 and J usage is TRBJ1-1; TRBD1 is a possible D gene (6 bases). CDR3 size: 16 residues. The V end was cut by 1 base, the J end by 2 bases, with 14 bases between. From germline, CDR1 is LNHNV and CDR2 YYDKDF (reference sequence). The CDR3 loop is CATSRGPGTPNTEAFF. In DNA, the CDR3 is TGTGCCACCAGCAGAGGACCCGGGACACCAAACACTGAAGCTTTCTTT.

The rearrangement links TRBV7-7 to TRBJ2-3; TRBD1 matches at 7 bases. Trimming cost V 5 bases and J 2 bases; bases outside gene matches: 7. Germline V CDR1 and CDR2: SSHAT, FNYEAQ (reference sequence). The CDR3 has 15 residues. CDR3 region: CASSQGTAPTDTQYF. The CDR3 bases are TGTGCCAGCAGCCAAGGGACAGCTCCCACAGATACGCAGTATTTT.

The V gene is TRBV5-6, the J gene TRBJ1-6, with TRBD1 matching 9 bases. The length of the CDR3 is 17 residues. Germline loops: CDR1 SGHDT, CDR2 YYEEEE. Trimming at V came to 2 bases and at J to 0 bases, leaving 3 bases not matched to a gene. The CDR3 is CASSFGQGSSYNSPLHF. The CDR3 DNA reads TGTGCCAGCAGCTTCGGACAGGGGAGCTCCTATAATTCACCCCTCCACTTT.

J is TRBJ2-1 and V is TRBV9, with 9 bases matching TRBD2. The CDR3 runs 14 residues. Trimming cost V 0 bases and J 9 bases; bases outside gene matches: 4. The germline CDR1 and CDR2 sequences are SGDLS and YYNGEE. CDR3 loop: CASSVGASGIEQFF. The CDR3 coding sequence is TGTGCCAGCAGCGTAGGCGCTAGCGGGATTGAGCAGTTCTTC.

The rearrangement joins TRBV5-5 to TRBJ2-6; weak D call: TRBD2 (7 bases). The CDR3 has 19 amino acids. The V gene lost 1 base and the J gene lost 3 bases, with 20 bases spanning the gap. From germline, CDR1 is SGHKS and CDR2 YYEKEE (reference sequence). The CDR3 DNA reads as TGTGCCAGCAGCTTGAATGCTAGGGGGGGCCTCGGTGGGGCCAACGTCCTGACTTTC. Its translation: CASSLNARGGLGGANVLTF.

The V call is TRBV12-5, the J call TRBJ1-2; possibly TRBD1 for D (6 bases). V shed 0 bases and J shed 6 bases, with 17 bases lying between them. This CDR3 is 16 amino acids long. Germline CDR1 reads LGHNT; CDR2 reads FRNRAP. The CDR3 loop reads CASGLVIGGPGNGYTF. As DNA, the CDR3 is TGTGCTAGTGGTTTGGTAATCGGGGGGCCCGGCAATGGCTACACCTTC. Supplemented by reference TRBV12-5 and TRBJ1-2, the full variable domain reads DARVTQTPRHKVTEMGQEVTMRCQPILGHNTVFWYRQTMMQGLELLAYFRNRAPLDDSGMPKDRFSAEMPDATLATLKIQPSEPRDSAVYFCASGLVIGGPGNGYTFGSGTRLTVV.

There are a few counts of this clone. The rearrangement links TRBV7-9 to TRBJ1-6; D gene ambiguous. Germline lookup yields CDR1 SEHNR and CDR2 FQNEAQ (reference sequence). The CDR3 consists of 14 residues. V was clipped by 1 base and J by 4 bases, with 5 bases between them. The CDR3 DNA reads TGTGCCAGCAGCTTAGAACAGTATAATTCACCCCTCCACTTT. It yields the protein CASSLEQYNSPLHF.

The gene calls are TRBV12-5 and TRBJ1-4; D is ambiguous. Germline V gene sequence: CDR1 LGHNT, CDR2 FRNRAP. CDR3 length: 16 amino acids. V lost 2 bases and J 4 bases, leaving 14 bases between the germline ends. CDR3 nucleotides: TGTGCTAGTGGTTTGACTGGAGGGAGACTTAATGAAAAACTGTTTTTT. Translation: CASGLTGGRLNEKLFF. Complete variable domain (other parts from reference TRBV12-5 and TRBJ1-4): DARVTQTPRHKVTEMGQEVTMRCQPILGHNTVFWYRQTMMQGLELLAYFRNRAPLDDSGMPKDRFSAEMPDATLATLKIQPSEPRDSAVYFCASGLTGGRLNEKLFFGSGTQLSVL.